The 23 T cell receptor beta chains below all came from one sample that was sequenced in a study of T cell repertoires in cytomegalovirus infection. TCRdb reprocessed the reads with MiXCR, giving one entry per CDR3 protein. The sample gives approximately 150,000 distinct CDR3 sequences, about 6.1% of which show up once; 18% is in the top ten. The sequencing input was PBMCs. Receptor source: a human donor in good health (CMV status not recorded). Some clones in this sample may be carry-over from other donors' samples.

There are many counts of this clonotype. V and J are TRBV2 and TRBJ2-1, with a tentative D call TRBD2 (6 bases). Germline V gene lookup returns CDR1 SNHLY and CDR2 FYNNEI. V dropped 4 bases and J dropped 1 base, with 23 bases sitting between them. This CDR3 has 19 amino acids. The chain's CDR3 is CASSGPLSLAGPSYNEQFF. CDR3 DNA: TGTGCCAGCAGTGGGCCCCTTAGTTTGGCGGGGCCTTCCTACAATGAGCAGTTCTTC.

This clonotype was seen a few times. V gene TRBV28 combines with J gene TRBJ2-3, with 9 nucleotides matching TRBD2. CDR1 MDHEN and CDR2 SYDVKM come from the germline V gene. V trimming: 2 bases; J trimming: 3 bases; junction bases outside the gene matches: 6. The CDR3 runs 16 residues. The CDR3 DNA follows: TGTGCCAGCAGTTTAAACGCGGGGGGGCGGACAGATACGCAGTATTTT. Encoded protein: CASSLNAGGRTDTQYF.

This clonotype was counted ten times or more. The J gene is TRBJ2-3, the V gene TRBV7-2; D perhaps matches TRBD1 (5 bases). Germline V gene lookup returns CDR1 SGHTA and CDR2 FQGNSA. Trimming stripped 3 bases from V and 2 bases from J, with 15 bases between. CDR3 length: 16 residues. The CDR3 sequence: CASSFRLGLDTDTQYF. In DNA, the CDR3 is TGTGCCAGCAGCTTCCGGCTGGGGCTCGACACAGATACGCAGTATTTT.

This clonotype was counted ten times or more. The rearrangement links TRBV7-8 to TRBJ1-5; 9 bases agree with TRBD1. The CDR3 totals 18 residues. After removal of 2 bases from V and 1 base from J, the junction contained 9 bases not matched to a gene. Germline CDR1 is SGHVS and CDR2 is FQNEAQ. The CDR3 DNA follows: TGTGCCAGCAGCTTAAGGCGAAAGGGACAGGGCAGCAATCAGCCCCAGCATTTT. The encoded protein is CASSLRRKGQGSNQPQHF. Full variable domain (missing parts from reference TRBV7-8 and TRBJ1-5): GAGVSQSPRYKVAKRGQDVALRCDPISGHVSLFWYQQALGQGPEFLTYFQNEAQLDKSGLPSDRFFAERPEGSVSTLKIQRTQQEDSAVYLCASSLRRKGQGSNQPQHFGDGTRLSIL.

Many counts were recorded for this clonotype. V is TRBV7-9 and J is TRBJ2-6; tentative D call: TRBD2 (5 bases). The CDR3 has 15 amino acids. Germline values: CDR1 SEHNR, CDR2 FQNEAQ (reference sequence). The V and J ends lost 2 bases and 1 base respectively, with 6 bases between them. CDR3 sequence reads: CASSLSGSGANVLTF. DNA for the CDR3: TGTGCCAGCAGCTTAAGCGGATCTGGGGCCAACGTCCTGACTTTC.

This clonotype was counted between two and nine times. The chain recombines TRBV18 with TRBJ2-5; 9 nucleotides agree with TRBD1. The V gene end was trimmed by 1 base and the J gene end by 5 bases; junction bases not matched to a gene: 8. The CDR3 runs 16 residues. CDR1 is KGHSH and CDR2 is LQKENI in the germline V gene. CDR3 sequence: CASSPRRTGAVETQYF. CDR3 DNA sequence: TGTGCCAGCTCACCACGGAGGACAGGGGCAGTTGAGACCCAGTACTTC.

This clonotype was found a few times. The chain couples TRBV29-1 to TRBJ2-1, with TRBD2 as a possible D gene (5 bases). The CDR3 extends over 13 amino acids. CDR1 SQVTM and CDR2 ANQGSEA come from the germline V gene. CDR3 in amino acids: CGSSLSSYNEQFF. The CDR3 coding sequence is TGCGGGAGCTCCTTGAGCTCCTACAATGAGCAGTTCTTC.

In this sample, this clonotype turned up many times. This chain uses TRBV28 with TRBJ2-1, with a tentative D call TRBD1 (6 bases). CDR1 and CDR2 (germline): MDHEN, SYDVKM. With 6 bases removed from V and 2 bases from J, the gap between germline ends came to 14 bases. The CDR3 spans 15 residues. This chain's CDR3 is CASSLTGRTYNEQFF. DNA for the CDR3: TGTGCCAGCAGCCTAACAGGGCGCACCTACAATGAGCAGTTCTTC. Combining the CDR3 with reference TRBV28 and TRBJ2-1 gives the whole variable domain DVKVTQSSRYLVKRTGEKVFLECVQDMDHENMFWYRQDPGLGLRLIYFSYDVKMKEKGDIPEGYSVSREKKERFSLILESASTNQTSMYLCASSLTGRTYNEQFFGPGTRLTVL.

This clonotype has at least ten counts. V gene TRBV11-2 combines with J gene TRBJ2-7, with 7 bases fitting TRBD2. This CDR3 is built from 15 residues. Germline loops: CDR1 SGHAT, CDR2 FQNNGV. Trimming at V came to 1 base and at J to 5 bases, leaving 8 bases not matched to a gene. CDR3 in DNA: TGTGCCAGCAGCTTAGGTGTGGGGGGGAGCCACGAGCAGTACTTC. Translating gives CASSLGVGGSHEQYF. Supplemented by reference TRBV11-2 and TRBJ2-7, the full variable domain reads EAGVAQSPRYKIIEKRQSVAFWCNPISGHATLYWYQQILGQGPKLLIQFQNNGVVDDSQLPKDRFSAERLKGVDSTLKIQPAKLEDSAVYLCASSLGVGGSHEQYFGPGTRLTVT.

This clonotype has a count of ten or more. V usage is TRBV7-2 and J usage is TRBJ2-1; 7 positions match TRBD2. The CDR3 loop spans 18 amino acids. Germline lookup yields CDR1 SGHTA and CDR2 FQGNSA. V dropped 3 bases and J dropped 0; count of bases not matched to a gene: 11. The CDR3 spells CASSLGYGGLSSYNEQFF. The CDR3 nucleotides are TGTGCCAGCAGCTTGGGGTACGGGGGGTTGAGCTCCTACAATGAGCAGTTCTTC.

This clonotype was detected many times. The chain combines TRBV7-9 with TRBJ1-2; maybe TRBD1 (5 bases). The germline CDR1 and CDR2 sequences are SEHNR and FQNEAQ (reference sequence). CDR3 length equals 12 residues. V was shortened by 3 bases and J by 7 bases, with 9 bases between the two germline ends. The CDR3 sequence is CASSLTEGGYTF. CDR3 nucleotides: TGTGCCAGCAGCTTGACAGAGGGTGGCTACACCTTC.

V gene TRBV20-1 combines with J gene TRBJ1-6, with TRBD1 as a possible D gene (5 bases). This CDR3 is built from 15 residues. V gave up 5 bases and J gave up 4 bases, with 15 bases separating them. Germline V gives CDR1 DFQATT, CDR2 SNEGSKA (reference sequence). CDR3 bases: TGCAGTGCTCCCCCCCCGGGGGGGTATAATTCACCCCTCCACTTT. The encoded protein is CSAPPPGGYNSPLHF.

J is TRBJ1-3 and V is TRBV20-1; no reliable D call. This CDR3 is built from 14 residues. The germline V gene encodes CDR1 DFQATT and CDR2 SNEGSKA (reference sequence). The V end was cut by 6 bases, the J end by 5 bases, with 17 bases between. The CDR3 nucleotides read TGCAGTGCCGCCCCGAGTATACTGAGAAACACCATATATTTT. It codes for CSAAPSILRNTIYF.

About this clonotype: This may be a read error: a much more frequent sequence differs by one nucleotide. The chain couples TRBV12-3 or TRBV12-4 to TRBJ1-1; D gene unclear. The CDR3 runs 16 residues. The CDR3 reads CVSSLETGGVNTEAFF. As DNA, the CDR3 is TGTGTCAGCAGTTTAGAAACGGGCGGAGTGAACACTGAAGCTTTCTTT.

This clonotype was counted at least ten times. The CDR3 DNA follows: TGTGCCAGCAGGGTAGCAGTTCGACAGGGGGTTGGCAATCAGCCCCAGCATTTT. The encoded protein is CASRVAVRQGVGNQPQHF. The gene calls are TRBV6-2 or TRBV6-3 and TRBJ1-5; TRBD1 aligns across 9 bases. V lost 6 bases, J lost 2 bases, and 14 bases stayed unmatched. CDR3 length equals 18 residues. CDR1 is MNHEY, CDR2 SVGEGT, per germline.

About this clonotype: The CDR3 end shows no conserved phenylalanine or tryptophan, and so a read error is likely. The chain carries TRBV11-2 and TRBJ1-1, with 8 bases lining up with TRBD1. J gave up 4 bases and V 1 base, and 11 bases lay outside the gene matches. The CDR3 sequence is 17 residues long. Germline-derived CDR1 and CDR2 are SGHAT and FQNNGV. The CDR3: CASSLGQGAIGRTEAFS. The CDR3 DNA reads TGTGCCAGCAGCTTAGGCCAGGGGGCAATCGGTCGCACTGAAGCTTTCTCT.

There are many counts of this clonotype. The rearrangement links TRBV7-3 to TRBJ2-2; a possible D gene is TRBD1 (5 bases). The V gene lost 3 bases and the J gene lost 4 bases, with 9 bases spanning the gap. Per the germline V gene, CDR1 is SGHTA and CDR2 is FQGTGA. This CDR3 comprises 14 residues. CDR3 protein: CASSFYQGTGELFF. The DNA for the CDR3 is TGTGCCAGCAGCTTCTATCAGGGCACCGGGGAGCTGTTTTTT.

This clonotype was recorded many times. The chain has TRBV20-1 and TRBJ1-5; D remains unclear. The V end lost 6 bases, the J end lost 0 bases, and 15 bases lay between the germline ends. The CDR3 has 15 amino acids. In germline, CDR1 is DFQATT, CDR2 SNEGSKA (reference sequence). The CDR3 sequence: CSAMGGSYSNQPQHF. The DNA for the CDR3 is TGCAGTGCGATGGGAGGCTCTTATAGCAATCAGCCCCAGCATTTT.

This clonotype has a count of ten or more. This chain links TRBV7-2 with TRBJ2-7; the match to TRBD2 covers 9 bases. Germline V CDR1 and CDR2: SGHTA, FQGNSA. This CDR3 spans 16 amino acids. V shed 1 base and J 5 bases; nucleotides not matched to a gene: 9. In DNA form, the CDR3 reads TGTGCCAGCAGCTTAGGCCGGGGCGGGGGGGCCCACGAGCAGTACTTC. Translating it yields CASSLGRGGGAHEQYF.

The rearrangement links TRBV29-1 to TRBJ2-4; 12 nucleotides line up with TRBD1. Germline CDR1 is SQVTM and CDR2 is ANQGSEA. Trimming at V came to 6 bases and at J to 6 bases, leaving 12 bases not matched to a gene. The length of the CDR3 is 16 residues. CDR3 in DNA: TGCAGCGTCAAGGAACGAGGGACAGGGGGCACAAACATTCAGTACTTC. Its translation is CSVKERGTGGTNIQYF.

Details on this clonotype: The junction shows a germline mismatch at one end, possibly a read error. V usage is TRBV7-6 and J usage is TRBJ2-2; D ambiguous. CDR1 is SGHVS and CDR2 is FNYEAQ in the germline V gene. This CDR3 region has 14 residues. CDR3 protein: CASTKDRNTGELFF. The CDR3 DNA is TGTGCTAGCACCAAGGACCGGAACACCGGGGAGCTGTTTTTT.

This clonotype was seen ten or more times. The V gene is TRBV5-5, the J gene TRBJ1-1, with no clear D. Trimming shortened V by 1 base and J by 3 bases, and 10 bases separated the two germline ends. CDR1 is SGHKS and CDR2 is YYEKEE in the germline V gene (reference sequence). The CDR3 consists of 14 residues. The CDR3 sequence: CASSLLSRDTEAFF. CDR3 nucleotide sequence: TGTGCCAGCAGCTTGTTGTCGAGGGACACTGAAGCTTTCTTT.

Ten or more counts support this clonotype. The rearrangement links TRBV7-2 to TRBJ1-3; D is uncertain. Trimming pared 5 bases from V and 0 bases from J, leaving 11 bases between. The CDR3 runs to 15 residues. CDR1 and CDR2 from the germline V gene are SGHTA and FQGNSA. The CDR3 loop reads CASSPGLYSGNTIYF. DNA for the CDR3: TGTGCCAGCAGCCCCGGGCTGTACTCTGGAAACACCATATATTTT. Complete variable domain (other parts from reference TRBV7-2 and TRBJ1-3): GAGVSQSPSNKVTEKGKDVELRCDPISGHTALYWYRQSLGQGLEFLIYFQGNSAPDKSGLPSDRFSAERTGGSVSTLTIQRTQQEDSAVYLCASSPGLYSGNTIYFGEGSWLTVV.